The present TCR beta chain was sequenced within a study of T-cell memory formation after mild COVID-19. Study context: Clustering of TCRs was largely donor specific.

One entry per CDR3 protein, called by TCRdb with MiXCR from the 5' RACE reads. The sample consists of 350,000 to 400,000 distinct CDR3 sequences, around 21% of them appearing once. Trimming removed 0 bases from V and 5 bases from J, with 21 bases in between. Per the germline V gene, CDR1 is SGDLS and CDR2 is YYNGEE. This CDR3 is built from 18 residues. Notes on this clonotype: Its antigen is unknown.

Study observations and caveats: Pre-infection memory held some responding clones, suggesting pre-existing cross-reactive T cells responded. Contracting CD4+ clones lay largely in CM and EM, with CD8+ ones residing in EMRA.

The sequenced sample consisted of PBMCs or a T cell subset sorted from them (not recorded which). This sequence originates from an adult woman who had mild COVID-19 (a few samples of this study predate the infection). Cell type and time point are not known. The chain is built from TRBV9 and TRBJ2-1; D might be TRBD2 (5 bases). CDR3 sequence: CASSVAWPPGIGNNEQFF. As DNA, the CDR3 is TGTGCCAGCAGCGTAGCTTGGCCCCCCGGGATTGGGAACAATGAGCAGTTCTTC.